This record concerns one T cell receptor (beta chain) sequence. No antigen is known for it. Per-nucleotide qualities are absent, and no much larger clonotype sits a single base away. Receptor amplification or capture employed the immunoSEQ multiplex PCR assay. For the multiplex PCR, a mixture combining 60 forward primers for TCR Vbeta segments and 13 reverse primers for TCR Jbeta segments was used. Amplification of the CDR3 region of rearranged TCR beta genes was performed with a multiplex PCR assay on genomic DNA. The Illumina HiSeq System was used to sequence the amplified TCR beta libraries as 87-base-pair reads. In the authors' own workflow: A later analysis counted around 72 million unique TCR beta chains across the 690 or so repertoires, and around 12 million of these chains were shared by at least two donors. To remove PCR and sequencing errors, raw reads were error-corrected and collapsed into unique sequences using a nearest-neighbor algorithm that merged closely related sequences. V, D and J gene segments were assigned by aligning CDR3 sequences to IMGT reference sequences. For a sequence to be retained, at least a six-nucleotide match to both a V gene segment and a J gene segment was required. A rearrangement counted as productive if the CDR3 had no stop codons and remained in frame with V and J, and every other rearrangement counted as non-productive. Following IMGT convention, CDR3 was defined as the stretch from the second conserved V-encoded cysteine to the conserved J-encoded phenylalanine. The earlier analysis of some 580 of the donors excluded any sequence lacking an unambiguous match to a single V gene segment. An earlier analysis of under 750 of the donors called V segments functional above 56.7% productive rearrangements and segregating when the between-donor standard deviation exceeded 5%. A statistical classification framework was built for diagnosing cytomegalovirus status from the catalog of TCR beta chain sequences. In a later analysis, V and J genes were assigned by comparing TCR nucleotide sequences against IMGT/GENE-DB human TR gene sequences. Using the TCRdist pipeline, a later analysis assigned CDR3 sequences along with most-parsimonious VDJ recombination scenarios. In a later analysis, each TCR beta chain was defined by its CDR3 amino acid sequence together with its V-gene family, and reads lacking a unique V-gene family were excluded. In a later analysis, 450 to 600 highly shared, low-generation-probability nucleotide sequences were removed to address suspected cross-contamination and a sequencing artifact. In a later analysis, a clonal expansion index was calculated for each public chain from normalized within-repertoire ranks of inferred template counts. In a later analysis, generation probabilities were computed with a VDJ recombination model fitted to out-of-frame rearrangements, and the resulting probabilities were checked against IGoR. In a later analysis, TCR-TCR, TCR-HLA and TCR-CMV co-occurrence was scored with hypergeometric tests, and a repertoire-size bias correction was applied to TCR pairs. False discovery rates were estimated in a later analysis by permuting HLA or CMV assignments 20 times. In a later analysis, co-occurring TCRs were grouped with DBSCAN, and TCRdist sequence similarity was added when clustering was performed within HLA-allele-positive subsets. Repertoires with fewer than 30,000 or more than 120,000 public chains, plus five repertoires with anomalous nucleotide sharing, were excluded from co-occurrence clustering. TCRdb re-hosts the immuneACCESS table, in-frame sequences only. Its copies lack some clones; in the studies checked, an unresolved V gene accounts for under half of them, and the cause for the rest is not known. Clone size and V and J calls were adopted from that table, with D and trimming inferred from the DNA. For this sample the table gives roughly 99,000 clones, of which around 74% were detected only once. The ten largest clonotypes hold less than 15% of the sample.

Trimming at the junction amounts to 3 bases on V and 0 bases on J, and the germline ends lie 12 bases apart. The germline V gene provides CDR1 SGHAT and CDR2 FQNNGV. From the cysteine through the phenylalanine, the CDR3 covers 15 amino acids. Only the CDR3 portion is preserved as DNA: 45 bases, with reading frame beginning at the first base. These data are taken from a study of cytomegalovirus exposure and HLA in healthy donors (dated by TCRdb to the late 2010s). General notes on the study: An earlier analysis of several hundred of the donors reported about 300 Gb of sequence data and 117 million unique TCR beta sequences obtained from some 170 million T cells. An early release covering 550 to 700 HLA-typed donors comprised about 300 gigabases of sequencing data and 85 million or so unique TCR sequences. Of the 350 to 400 genotyped donors, approximately 83% fell in the genetic ancestry cluster associated with self-reported Caucasian donors. The aim of the study was to test whether cataloging public T cell receptors could identify signatures of past pathogen exposure. Using immunosequencing, the study profiled T cell repertoires from 500 to 800 subjects and related those repertoires to cytomegalovirus serostatus. Besides the first cohort of around 700 subjects, a separate validation cohort made up of 120 different subjects was used. To predict cytomegalovirus infection status, the study brought together high-throughput TCR immunosequencing, statistical association of individual TCRs with disease status, and machine learning. A later analysis re-analyzed previously published TCR beta repertoires from 500 to 700 donors and added high-resolution HLA genotyping to study TCR occurrence patterns. Rather than drawing on any new phenotypic data, the later analysis identified candidate immune exposures from TCR beta sequences and the way those sequences occurred across donors. In an earlier analysis of 500 to 650 of the donors, high-throughput TCR beta sequencing was used to judge whether each TCR beta V gene segment behaved as functional or pseudogenic. Donor age, sex, ethnicity and CMV serostatus were compiled alongside the repertoire data. A later genetic analysis took genome-wide SNP genotypes for about three fifths of the 666 donors and used that subset as a discovery cohort. Every discovery cohort repertoire had been produced on one sequencing platform. HLA typing covered class I and class II loci at four-digit resolution. Typing coverage varied by locus: roughly 620-630 donors for A, B, C, DRB1 and DQB1; roughly 500 for DQA1; approximately 610 for DPA1; around 450 for DPB1. Four to six DR-DQ haplotypes were handled as single units for association and clustering because linkage in the cohort was strong. On average, about 200,000 unique TCR beta nucleotide sequences were sequenced per donor among a few hundred genotyped donors of the cohort, with roughly 20% of those sequences being non-productive. Overall study results and their limits: A further reported finding was that TCR beta sequences accurately predicted the HLA-A and HLA-B alleles for most subjects in the first cohort. The earlier analysis of a few hundred of the donors excluded 15 to 20 rarely observed V segments, including chromosome 9 orphons, because counts were too low. Broadly in line with IMGT annotations, most TCR beta V segments showed up in productive rearrangements about 87% or about 30% of the time in an earlier analysis of about 500 of the donors. A later analysis associated about 17,000 TCR beta sequences with specific HLA alleles at a false discovery rate of 0.05. Some IMGT-functional V segments, including TRBV6-2 and TRBV6-3, could not be told apart with the 87-base-pair reads, so those segments were excluded. In this cohort, only TCR beta chains were sequenced, and detectable features were limited by the absence of alpha or paired-chain data. A later analysis found that HLA-associated TCR beta chains were more clonally expanded and had lower generation probabilities than equally common non-associated chains. When HLA alleles, especially DR and DQ, strongly co-occurred, TCR associations were difficult to assign to individual alleles. Compared with the 666-donor mean, donors in an Asian-associated ancestry cluster had fewer N-insertions in productive TCRs, according to a later genetic analysis. Most TCR sequences were observed very rarely across donors, whereas some public TCRs were present in many individuals. Three of the identified cytomegalovirus-associated TCR beta chains were confirmed in vitro to be specific for cytomegalovirus antigens. A later analysis reported that several top co-occurrence clusters appeared linked to parvovirus B19, influenza, CMV and Epstein-Barr virus. Correlated functional status among segregating V segments might be attributable to linkage disequilibrium, but an unknown experimental factor could not be ruled out. A cluster of highly shared sequence variants was judged likely to be a technical artifact of the sequencing pipeline. Immune exposure information for the cohort was limited to CMV serostatus. According to the authors, the approach could potentially be generalized to other disease states and immunological phenotypes. In a later analysis, most CMV-associated TCR beta chains were found to appear HLA-restricted, with HLA associations seemingly driven largely by CMV exposure. Cytomegalovirus status was reported to be diagnosed by the classifier with high specificity and sensitivity in both the original and validation cohorts. In the study, 150 to 200 TCR beta chains were listed as associated with cytomegalovirus. Roughly uniform sequencing depth across donors was assumed in presence/absence analyses, although this assumption may not hold. A later genetic analysis associated a missense DCLRE1C variant with V-gene and J-gene trimming of TCR beta chains, and an independent cohort replicated the association. In a later analysis, the rate of TCR association differed among HLA loci, with DRB1 alleles having the most associated TCRs and HLA-C alleles having the fewest. HLA typing was unavailable for some donors at each locus, so association tests used only the typed subset.

In total, 600 or so healthy bone marrow donors made up the cohort. At the time of sampling, every cohort member was nominally healthy, though immune exposures that went unrecorded were likely present. The donor was CMV seropositive and belonged to the group of more than 250 seropositive cohort members. Each donor provided a peripheral blood sample, and peripheral blood mononuclear cells were used for TCR beta sequencing. The Qiagen DNeasy Blood Extraction Kit was used to extract genomic DNA from the blood cell samples. The V and J genes are TRBV11-2 and TRBJ2-7; the D gene assignment is ambiguous. This TCR was sampled from a woman in her thirties or forties in good health and CMV-seropositive. The sequencing input was PBMCs. The CDR3 reads CASSFSPESSYEQYF. The DNA reads TGTGCCAGCAGCTTCTCTCCGGAGAGCTCCTACGAGCAGTACTTC.